What follows are 27 T cell receptor beta chains derived from one specimen sequenced in a study of shared clonotypes between healthy human individuals. Using immunoSEQ multiplex PCR, the repertoire was profiled, and TCRdb retains in-frame clones only, with some absent. In the table there are some 2 million clones, over 85% of which are singletons. Sequenced material: naive CD4+ T cells sorted from blood. Indicated subset: CD45RA+ positively selected. The receptors originated from a man aged 18 to 30 in good health.

This chain connects TRBV28 to TRBJ1-5; D ambiguous. The CDR3 extends over 14 amino acids. The V and J ends lost 5 bases and 0 bases respectively, with 8 bases between them. From germline, CDR1 is MDHEN and CDR2 SYDVKM. CDR3 nucleotide sequence: TGTGCCAGCAGTCTCGACACTAGCAATCAGCCCCAGCATTTT. This gives the protein CASSLDTSNQPQHF.

As for this clone: Distinct nucleotide sequences in the sample also encode this CDR3. The chain combines TRBV5-6 with TRBJ2-3; 7 nucleotides align to TRBD2. Germline V CDR1 and CDR2: SGHDT, YYEEEE. There are 14 residues in the CDR3. Trimming cost V 0 bases and J 4 bases; bases outside gene matches: 2. The CDR3 loop reads CASSLGLAADTQYF. CDR3 DNA: TGTGCCAGCAGCTTGGGACTAGCCGCAGATACGCAGTATTTT.

V usage is TRBV19 and J usage is TRBJ1-6; D possibly corresponds to TRBD1 (5 bases). The germline V gene encodes CDR1 LNHDA and CDR2 SQIVND (reference sequence). This CDR3 has 17 residues. V lost 3 bases and J lost 7, with 19 bases in between. The CDR3 here is CASSMTGTADGNSPLHF. For the CDR3, the DNA is TGTGCCAGTAGTATGACCGGGACCGCGGACGGGAATTCACCCCTCCACTTT.

The V gene is TRBV7-2, the J gene TRBJ1-2; D not certain. The V end was cut by 4 bases, the J end by 4 bases, with 13 bases between. The CDR3 loop spans 14 amino acids. Per germline, CDR1 SGHTA and CDR2 FQGNSA. The DNA of the CDR3 is TGTGCCAGCAGCTCGTCTGGAGCCTCCTATGGCTACACCTTC. It encodes CASSSSGASYGYTF.

This chain joins TRBV29-1 and TRBJ2-2, with D possibly matching TRBD1 (6 bases). The CDR3 extends over 13 amino acids. The germline V gene has CDR1 SQVTM and CDR2 ANQGSEA. The V and J ends lost 2 bases and 5 bases respectively, with 9 bases between them. Here the CDR3 DNA reads TGCAGCGTTGAAAAAGACAGGACCGGGGAGCTGTTTTTT. Encoded protein: CSVEKDRTGELFF.

Concerning this clone itself: The sample has other DNA sequences that encode this CDR3 too. V and J are TRBV6-5 and TRBJ1-2; 7 bases line up with TRBD1. Germline V lookup: CDR1 MNHEY, CDR2 SVGAGI. The CDR3 covers 14 residues. Trimming removed 2 bases from V and 4 bases from J; junction bases left unmatched: 4. CDR3 DNA sequence: TGTGCCAGCAGTTACCGGGACAGCGGCTATGGCTACACCTTC. Its translation is CASSYRDSGYGYTF.

The chain uses TRBV5-6 and TRBJ2-3; D possibly corresponds to TRBD1 (5 bases). V dropped 0 bases and J dropped 6 bases, with 17 bases sitting between them. The CDR3 totals 16 residues. Germline CDR1 SGHDT, CDR2 YYEEEE. DNA for the CDR3: TGTGCCAGCAGCTTGGGGGTCCAGGGTGGCTTCGATACGCAGTATTTT. Its translation is CASSLGVQGGFDTQYF.

The genes are TRBV2 and TRBJ2-3; D gene uncertain. The CDR3 covers 12 residues. V was shortened by 2 bases and J by 8 bases, with 8 bases between the two germline ends. Germline CDR1 is SNHLY and CDR2 is FYNNEI. CDR3 nucleotide sequence: TGTGCCAGCAGTGAACCTTCTGCTACGCAGTATTTT. Translated: CASSEPSATQYF.

The chain joins TRBV9 to TRBJ1-3, with a possible D match to TRBD1 (6 bases). V shed 0 bases and J shed 2 bases, with 18 bases lying between them. The CDR3 spans 18 residues. Per the germline V gene, CDR1 is SGDLS and CDR2 is YYNGEE. The CDR3 DNA sequence: TGTGCCAGCAGCGTAGACGTTATAAAACAGGGCGCTGGAAACACCATATATTTT. Translating it yields CASSVDVIKQGAGNTIYF.

In the case of this clone: The identical CDR3 is also encoded by other nucleotide sequences in the sample. The CDR3 bases are TGTGCCTGGAGTGTACAAACAGGTTACAATGAGCAGTTCTTC. This gives the protein CAWSVQTGYNEQFF. The V gene is TRBV30, the J gene TRBJ2-1; maybe TRBD1 (5 bases). The CDR3 consists of 14 residues. Deletions cut 0 bases from V and 4 bases from J, with 10 bases between. From germline, CDR1 is GTSNPN and CDR2 SVGIG (reference sequence).

V gene TRBV7-8 combines with J gene TRBJ1-6; D is ambiguous. This CDR3 has 16 amino acids. The germline CDR1 and CDR2 sequences are SGHVS and FQNEAQ. Trimming stripped 1 base from V and 5 bases from J, with 12 bases between. The CDR3: CASSLEAGPNNSPLHF. CDR3 nucleotides: TGTGCCAGCAGCTTAGAGGCAGGTCCGAATAATTCACCCCTCCACTTT. Full variable domain (missing parts from reference TRBV7-8 and TRBJ1-6): GAGVSQSPRYKVAKRGQDVALRCDPISGHVSLFWYQQALGQGPEFLTYFQNEAQLDKSGLPSDRFFAERPEGSVSTLKIQRTQQEDSAVYLCASSLEAGPNNSPLHFGNGTRLTVT.

The chain carries TRBV2 and TRBJ1-2, with no clear D. This CDR3 has 14 amino acids. The V gene lost 3 bases and the J gene lost 6 bases, with 14 bases spanning the gap. From germline, CDR1 is SNHLY and CDR2 FYNNEI. CDR3 nucleotides: TGTGCCAGCAGTGACGAGCCCTCAGGTCATGGCTACACCTTC. Its protein product is CASSDEPSGHGYTF.

As regards this clone: In the same sample, other DNA sequences code for this CDR3. The chain is built from TRBV5-4 and TRBJ2-1; possible D gene TRBD1, 6 bases. CDR3 length: 12 residues. Per germline, CDR1 SGHNT and CDR2 YYREEE (reference sequence). The V end lost 4 bases, the J end lost 9 bases, and 11 bases lay between the germline ends. Here the CDR3 DNA reads TGTGCCAGCAGCCGGGACAACCTTGAGCAGTTCTTC. Protein sequence: CASSRDNLEQFF. The variable domain in full, completed from reference TRBV5-4 and TRBJ2-1, reads ETGVTQSPTHLIKTRGQQVTLRCSSQSGHNTVSWYQQALGQGPQFIFQYYREEENGRGNFPPRFSGLQFPNYSSELNVNALELDDSALYLCASSRDNLEQFFGPGTRLTVL.

The chain is built from TRBV5-1 and TRBJ2-3, with D perhaps TRBD1 (6 bases). The length of the CDR3 is 14 residues. Trimming removed 6 bases from V and 1 base from J, with 12 bases in between. In germline, CDR1 is SGHRS, CDR2 YFSETQ. The CDR3 sequence: CASKSAGGTDTQYF. The CDR3 DNA sequence: TGCGCCAGCAAGTCGGCAGGGGGCACAGATACGCAGTATTTT.

CDR3 protein: CASSYSRGGINEQFF. As DNA, the CDR3 is TGTGCCAGCAGTTACTCAAGGGGGGGGATCAATGAGCAGTTCTTC. The rearrangement joins TRBV6-5 to TRBJ2-1, with D tentatively TRBD2 (7 bases). In germline, CDR1 is MNHEY, CDR2 SVGAGI. The CDR3 is 15 amino acids. Trimming took 0 bases from V and 6 from J, leaving 12 bases between them.

This clone was observed a handful of times. The chain has TRBV10-3 and TRBJ1-1, with D maybe TRBD1 (5 bases). CDR1 and CDR2 from the germline V gene are ENHRY and SYGVKD. This CDR3 contains 13 residues. The V gene lost 3 bases and the J gene lost 10 bases, with 15 bases spanning the gap. Here the CDR3 reads CAISDELRGRAFF. The CDR3 region has the DNA TGTGCCATCAGTGACGAATTAAGGGGCAGAGCTTTCTTT.

The chain links TRBV5-1 to TRBJ2-3, with TRBD2 identical over 10 bases. Looked up from germline, CDR1 is SGHRS and CDR2 is YFSETQ. With V trimmed by 2 bases and J by 5 bases, 2 bases remained unmatched. The CDR3 runs 14 residues. CDR3 region: CASSLLAGLDTQYF. As DNA, the CDR3 is TGCGCCAGCAGCTTACTAGCGGGGTTAGATACGCAGTATTTT.

V gene TRBV6-5 combines with J gene TRBJ1-6, with D unclear. This CDR3 spans 14 amino acids. The V end was cut by 2 bases, the J end by 7 bases, with 9 bases between. CDR1 MNHEY and CDR2 SVGAGI come from the germline V gene. CDR3 region: CASSYRERNSPLHF. The CDR3 DNA reads TGTGCCAGCAGTTACAGGGAACGCAATTCACCCCTCCACTTT.

Turning to this clone: The sample contains more than one DNA sequence encoding this CDR3. The gene calls are TRBV30 and TRBJ1-1; D is unresolved. This CDR3 is built from 11 residues. V lost 1 base and J lost 4, with 4 bases in between. Germline V gene data show CDR1 as GTSNPN and CDR2 as SVGIG (reference sequence). The CDR3 loop reads CAWSASTEAFF. As DNA, the CDR3 is TGTGCCTGGAGTGCCTCCACTGAAGCTTTCTTT.

This clone appeared a single time. The J gene is TRBJ1-6, the V gene TRBV2, with 9 bases lining up with TRBD1. With 7 bases clipped from V and 5 bases from J, the junction kept 9 bases outside the gene matches. The CDR3 contains 16 residues. From germline, CDR1 is SNHLY and CDR2 FYNNEI. The CDR3 is CASTFTGGVNNSPLHF. DNA for the CDR3: TGTGCCAGCACTTTCACAGGGGGCGTGAATAATTCACCCCTCCACTTT.

The chain recombines TRBV5-6 with TRBJ1-5; D unresolved. This CDR3 contains 14 residues. The germline gives CDR1 SGHDT, CDR2 YYEEEE. Trimming took off 0 bases at V and 7 bases at J, with 11 bases between the two ends. The CDR3 DNA reads as TGTGCCAGCAGCTTGGCTACAGTGTCCCAGCCCCAGCATTTT. Translation: CASSLATVSQPQHF.

Concerning this clone: Other DNA sequences in the same sample also yield this CDR3. The V call is TRBV20-1, the J call TRBJ2-5; TRBD1 is a possible D gene (7 bases). The CDR3 contains 11 residues. Looked up from germline, CDR1 is DFQATT and CDR2 is SNEGSKA (reference sequence). Trimming stripped 6 bases from V and 4 bases from J, with 9 bases between. CDR3: CSAQGGETQYF. CDR3 coding DNA: TGCAGTGCCCAGGGGGGAGAGACCCAGTACTTC.

The chain couples TRBV5-4 to TRBJ1-5, with 7 bases matching TRBD1. Germline V gene sequence: CDR1 SGHNT, CDR2 YYREEE (reference sequence). The V gene end was trimmed by 3 bases and the J gene end by 2 bases; junction bases not matched to a gene: 5. This CDR3 has 15 residues. This CDR3 is CASSSFGQGNQPQHF. The CDR3, as DNA: TGTGCCAGCAGCTCCTTTGGACAGGGCAATCAGCCCCAGCATTTT.

This clone was detected once. The rearrangement links TRBV13 to TRBJ1-6; D is ambiguous. This CDR3 has 16 amino acids. V shed 3 bases and J shed 0 bases, with 9 bases lying between them. Per germline, CDR1 PRHDT and CDR2 FYEKMQ (reference sequence). Written as DNA, the CDR3 is TGTGCCAGCAGCTTCAAACCGAGCTCCTATAATTCACCCCTCCACTTT. This sequence encodes CASSFKPSSYNSPLHF.

The sample holds one count of this clone. V is TRBV28 and J is TRBJ1-5, with D possibly matching TRBD1 (6 bases). V lost 7 bases, J lost 7 bases, and 11 bases lay in between. Germline V gives CDR1 MDHEN, CDR2 SYDVKM. The CDR3 has 12 amino acids. In DNA form, the CDR3 reads TGTGCCAGCACTTTTGGGGGCCAGCCCCAGCATTTT. Translated: CASTFGGQPQHF.

This chain links TRBV5-1 with TRBJ1-2, with 7 bases matching TRBD1. The CDR3 covers 16 residues. Per the germline V gene, CDR1 is SGHRS and CDR2 is YFSETQ. The trim removed 0 bases at V and 4 bases at J, leaving 9 bases unmatched. The CDR3 is CASSLEVQGRSYGYTF. The CDR3 DNA is TGCGCCAGCAGCTTGGAGGTACAGGGGCGCAGCTATGGCTACACCTTC.

V and J are TRBV6-6 and TRBJ2-7; the D is unclear. V lost 2 bases and J lost 5, with 7 bases in between. The CDR3 extends over 12 amino acids. Per the germline V gene, CDR1 is MNHNY and CDR2 is SVGAGI (reference sequence). Here the CDR3 reads CASSYVLDEQYF. The CDR3, as DNA: TGTGCCAGCAGTTACGTCTTGGACGAGCAGTACTTC.